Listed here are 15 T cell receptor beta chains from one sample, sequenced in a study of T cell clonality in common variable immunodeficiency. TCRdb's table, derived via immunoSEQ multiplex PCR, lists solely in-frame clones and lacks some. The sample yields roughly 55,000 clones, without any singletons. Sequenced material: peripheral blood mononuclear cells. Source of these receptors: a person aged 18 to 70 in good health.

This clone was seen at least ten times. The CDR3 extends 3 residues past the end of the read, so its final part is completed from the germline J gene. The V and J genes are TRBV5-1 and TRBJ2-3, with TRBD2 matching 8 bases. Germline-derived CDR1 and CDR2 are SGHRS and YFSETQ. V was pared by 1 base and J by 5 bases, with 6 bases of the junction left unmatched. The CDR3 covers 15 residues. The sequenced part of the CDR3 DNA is TGCGCCAGCAGCTTGACTAGCGGACCCGTAGATACG. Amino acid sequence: CASSLTSGPVDT. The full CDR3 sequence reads CASSLTSGPVDTQYF.

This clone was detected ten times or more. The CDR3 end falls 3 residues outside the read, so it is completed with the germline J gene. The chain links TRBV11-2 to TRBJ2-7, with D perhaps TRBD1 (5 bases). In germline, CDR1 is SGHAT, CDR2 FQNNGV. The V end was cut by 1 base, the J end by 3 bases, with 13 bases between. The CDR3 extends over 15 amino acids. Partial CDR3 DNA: TGTGCCAGCAGCTTAGGTGCAGGACAACTCTACGAG. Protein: CASSLGAGQLYE. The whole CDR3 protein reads CASSLGAGQLYEQYF.

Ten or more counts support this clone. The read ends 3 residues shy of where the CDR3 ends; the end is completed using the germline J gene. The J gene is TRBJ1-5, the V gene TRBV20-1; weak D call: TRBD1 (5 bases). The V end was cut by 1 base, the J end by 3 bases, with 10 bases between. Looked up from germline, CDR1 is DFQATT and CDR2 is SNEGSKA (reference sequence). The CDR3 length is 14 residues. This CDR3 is CSARGSGNNQPQHF. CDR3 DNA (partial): TGCAGTGCTAGAGGCTCAGGGAACAATCAGCCC.

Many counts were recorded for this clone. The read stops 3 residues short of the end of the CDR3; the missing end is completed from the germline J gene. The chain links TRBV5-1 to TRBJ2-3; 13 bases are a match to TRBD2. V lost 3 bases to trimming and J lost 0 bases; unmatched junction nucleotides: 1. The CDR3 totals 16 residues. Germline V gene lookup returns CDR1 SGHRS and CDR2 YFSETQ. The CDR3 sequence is CASSSGLAGSTDTQYF. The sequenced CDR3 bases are TGCGCCAGCAGCTCGGGACTAGCGGGAAGCACAGATACG.

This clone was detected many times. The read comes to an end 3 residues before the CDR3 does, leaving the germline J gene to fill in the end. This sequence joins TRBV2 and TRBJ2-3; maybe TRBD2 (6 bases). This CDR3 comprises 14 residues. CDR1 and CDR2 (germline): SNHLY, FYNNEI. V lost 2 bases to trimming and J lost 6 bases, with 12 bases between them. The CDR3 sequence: CASSELLAGDTQYF. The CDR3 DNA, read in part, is TGTGCCAGCAGTGAATTACTAGCAGGGGATACG.

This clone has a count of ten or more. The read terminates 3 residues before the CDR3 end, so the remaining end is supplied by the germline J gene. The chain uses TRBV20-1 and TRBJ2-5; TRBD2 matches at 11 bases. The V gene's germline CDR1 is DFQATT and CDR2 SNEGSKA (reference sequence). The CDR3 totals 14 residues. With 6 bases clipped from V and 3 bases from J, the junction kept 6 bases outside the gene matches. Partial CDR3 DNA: TGCAGTGCCGAACTAGCGGGAGTGGAAGAGACC. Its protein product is CSAELAGVEET. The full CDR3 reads CSAELAGVEETQYF.

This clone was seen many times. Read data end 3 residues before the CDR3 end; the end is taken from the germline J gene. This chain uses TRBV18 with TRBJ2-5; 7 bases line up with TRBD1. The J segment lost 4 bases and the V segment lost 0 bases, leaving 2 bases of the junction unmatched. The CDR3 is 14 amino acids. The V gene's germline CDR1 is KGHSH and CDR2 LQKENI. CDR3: CASSPPTGSETQYF. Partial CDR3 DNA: TGTGCCAGCTCACCACCGACAGGGTCAGAGACC.

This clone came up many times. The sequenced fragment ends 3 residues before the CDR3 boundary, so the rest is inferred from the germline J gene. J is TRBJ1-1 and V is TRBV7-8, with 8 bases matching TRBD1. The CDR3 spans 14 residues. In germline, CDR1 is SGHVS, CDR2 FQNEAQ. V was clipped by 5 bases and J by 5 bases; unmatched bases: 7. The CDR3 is CASSPDRGRTEAFF. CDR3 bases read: TGTGCCAGCAGCCCAGACAGGGGAAGGACTGAA.

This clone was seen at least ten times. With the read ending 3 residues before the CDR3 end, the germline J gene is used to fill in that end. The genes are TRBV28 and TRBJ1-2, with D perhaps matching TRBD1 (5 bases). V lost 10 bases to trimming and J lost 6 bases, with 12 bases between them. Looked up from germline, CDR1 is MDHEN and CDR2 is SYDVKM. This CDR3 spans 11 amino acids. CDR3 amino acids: CATRPGDGYTF. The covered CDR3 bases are TGTGCCACCAGGCCGGGGGATGGC.

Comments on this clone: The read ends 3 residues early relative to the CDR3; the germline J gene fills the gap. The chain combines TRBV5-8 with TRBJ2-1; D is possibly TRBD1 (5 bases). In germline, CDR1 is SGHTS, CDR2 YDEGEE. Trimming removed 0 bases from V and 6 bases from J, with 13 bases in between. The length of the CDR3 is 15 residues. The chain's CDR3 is CASSLGRGWGNEQFF. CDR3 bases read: TGTGCCAGCAGCTTGGGTAGGGGTTGGGGCAATGAG.

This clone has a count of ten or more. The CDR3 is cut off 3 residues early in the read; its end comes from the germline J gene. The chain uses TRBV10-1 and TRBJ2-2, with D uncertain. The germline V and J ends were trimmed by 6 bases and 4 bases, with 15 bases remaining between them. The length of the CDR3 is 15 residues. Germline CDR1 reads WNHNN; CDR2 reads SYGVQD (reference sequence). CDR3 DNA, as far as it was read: TGCGCCAGCAGCGACATCGGATCCATCACCGGGGAG. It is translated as CASSDIGSITGE. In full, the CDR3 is CASSDIGSITGELFF.

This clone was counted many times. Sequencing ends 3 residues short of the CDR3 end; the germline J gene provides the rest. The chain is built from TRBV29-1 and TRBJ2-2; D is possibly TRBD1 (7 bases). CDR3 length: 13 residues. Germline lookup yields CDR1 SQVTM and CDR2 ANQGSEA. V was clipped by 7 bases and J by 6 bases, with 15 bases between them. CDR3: CSGSTGEAGELFF. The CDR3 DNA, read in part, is TGCAGCGGTTCTACAGGGGAGGCCGGGGAG.

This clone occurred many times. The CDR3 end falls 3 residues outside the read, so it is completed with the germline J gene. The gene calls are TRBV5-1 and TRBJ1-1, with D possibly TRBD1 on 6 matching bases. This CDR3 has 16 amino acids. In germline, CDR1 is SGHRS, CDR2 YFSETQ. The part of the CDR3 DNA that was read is TGCGCCAGCAGCTTGGCCGGTGCACGGGGGGCTAAGGGA. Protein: CASSLAGARGAKG. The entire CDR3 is CASSLAGARGAKGAFF.

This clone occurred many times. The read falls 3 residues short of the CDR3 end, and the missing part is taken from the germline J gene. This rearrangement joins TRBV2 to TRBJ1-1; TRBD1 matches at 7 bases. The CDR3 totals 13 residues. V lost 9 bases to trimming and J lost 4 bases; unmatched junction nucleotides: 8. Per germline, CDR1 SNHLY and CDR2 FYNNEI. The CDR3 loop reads CASQGDLFTEAFF. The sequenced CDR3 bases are TGTGCCAGTCAGGGGGACCTCTTCACTGAA. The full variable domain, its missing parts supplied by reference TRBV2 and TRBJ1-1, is EPEVTQTPSHQVTQMGQEVILRCVPISNHLYFYWYRQILGQKVEFLVSFYNNEISEKSEIFDDQFSVERPDGSNFTLKIRSTKLEDSAMYFCASQGDLFTEAFFGQGTRLTVV.

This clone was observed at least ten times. The CDR3: CASSFGANTGELFF. The DNA read from the CDR3 is TGTGCCAGCAGCTTCGGGGCGAACACCGGGGAG. This chain joins TRBV5-5 and TRBJ2-2; D may be TRBD2 (5 bases). The sequence runs out 3 residues before the end of the CDR3; the remainder is reconstructed from the germline J gene. The V gene's germline CDR1 is SGHKS and CDR2 YYEKEE (reference sequence). Trimming pared 2 bases from V and 0 bases from J, leaving 5 bases between. CDR3 size: 14 residues.